A single T cell receptor beta chain is shown here with its context. What it binds is unknown. This CDR3 has 15 residues. CDR1 and CDR2 from the germline V gene are KGHSH and LQKENI. V shed 3 bases and J 6 bases; nucleotides not matched to a gene: 9. These data belong to a study of cytomegalovirus exposure and HLA in healthy donors. Broader study findings: A later analysis found common viral pathogens apparently linked to several of the most significant clusters.

This PCR relied on a set of 60 Vbeta primers and 13 Jbeta primers. This table comes from immunoSEQ multiplex PCR, and its TCRdb copy is limited to in-frame clones, with some not included. The sample lists 170,000 or so clones; approximately 84% were seen once. The clonotype was recovered from a woman aged 45 to 65 in good health and CMV-seropositive. Sequencing used PBMCs. The V call is TRBV18, the J call TRBJ1-2; 8 positions agree with TRBD1. CDR3 nucleotides: TGTGCCAGCTCACCTCAACAGGGGGAGGGCGATGGCTACACCTTC. The encoded protein is CASSPQQGEGDGYTF.